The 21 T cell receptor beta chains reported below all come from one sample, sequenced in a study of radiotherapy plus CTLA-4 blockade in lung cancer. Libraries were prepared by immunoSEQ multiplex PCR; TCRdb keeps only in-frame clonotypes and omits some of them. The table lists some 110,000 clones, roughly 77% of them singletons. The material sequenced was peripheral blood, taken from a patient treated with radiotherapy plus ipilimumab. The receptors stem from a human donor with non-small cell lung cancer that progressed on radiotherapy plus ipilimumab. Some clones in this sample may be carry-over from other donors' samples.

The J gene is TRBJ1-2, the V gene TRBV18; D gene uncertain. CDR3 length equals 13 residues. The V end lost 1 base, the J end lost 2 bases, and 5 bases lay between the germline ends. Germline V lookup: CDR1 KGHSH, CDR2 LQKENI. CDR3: CASSPLENYGYTF. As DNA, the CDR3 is TGTGCCAGCTCACCACTTGAAAACTATGGCTACACCTTC. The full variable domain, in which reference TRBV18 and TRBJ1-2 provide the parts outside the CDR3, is NAGVMQNPRHLVRRRGQEARLRCSPMKGHSHVYWYRQLPEEGLKFMVYLQKENIIDESGMPKERFSAEFPKEGPSILRIQQVVRGDSAAYFCASSPLENYGYTFGSGTRLTVV.

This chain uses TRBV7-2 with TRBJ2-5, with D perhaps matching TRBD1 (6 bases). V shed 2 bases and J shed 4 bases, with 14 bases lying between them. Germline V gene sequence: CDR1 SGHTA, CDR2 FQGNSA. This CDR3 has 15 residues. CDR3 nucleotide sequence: TGTGCCAGCAGCTTACTTGCAGGGGATATAGAGACCCAGTACTTC. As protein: CASSLLAGDIETQYF.

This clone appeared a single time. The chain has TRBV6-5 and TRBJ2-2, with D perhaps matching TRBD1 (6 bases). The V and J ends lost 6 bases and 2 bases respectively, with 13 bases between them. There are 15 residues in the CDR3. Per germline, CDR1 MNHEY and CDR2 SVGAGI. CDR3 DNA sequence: TGTGCCAGCAGGCCGCCGGGACACAACACCGGGGAGCTGTTTTTT. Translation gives CASRPPGHNTGELFF.

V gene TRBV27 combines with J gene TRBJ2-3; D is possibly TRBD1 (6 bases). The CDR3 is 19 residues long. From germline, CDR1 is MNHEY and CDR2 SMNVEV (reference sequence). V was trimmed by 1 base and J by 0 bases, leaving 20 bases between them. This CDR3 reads CASSLWPFPGQGSTDTQYF. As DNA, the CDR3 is TGTGCCAGCAGTTTATGGCCTTTCCCAGGGCAGGGGAGCACAGATACGCAGTATTTT.

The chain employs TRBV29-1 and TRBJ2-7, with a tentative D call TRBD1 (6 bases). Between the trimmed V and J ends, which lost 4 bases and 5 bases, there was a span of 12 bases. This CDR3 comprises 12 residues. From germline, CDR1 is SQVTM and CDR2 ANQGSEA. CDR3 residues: CSVVSGAHEQYF. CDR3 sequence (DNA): TGCAGCGTTGTGTCAGGGGCCCACGAGCAGTACTTC.

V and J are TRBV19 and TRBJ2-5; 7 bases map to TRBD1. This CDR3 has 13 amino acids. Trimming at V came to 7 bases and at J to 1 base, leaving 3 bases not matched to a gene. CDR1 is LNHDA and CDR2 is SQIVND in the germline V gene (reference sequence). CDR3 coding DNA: TGTGCCAGTAACGACAGGGCCCAAGAGACCCAGTACTTC. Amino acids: CASNDRAQETQYF.

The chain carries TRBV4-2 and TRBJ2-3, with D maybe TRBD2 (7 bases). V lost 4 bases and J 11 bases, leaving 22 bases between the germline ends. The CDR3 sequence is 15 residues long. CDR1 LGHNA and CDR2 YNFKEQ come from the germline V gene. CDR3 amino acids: CASSRNGGQVVLQYF. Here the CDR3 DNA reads TGTGCCAGCAGCCGGAACGGGGGGCAGGTCGTCTTGCAGTATTTT.

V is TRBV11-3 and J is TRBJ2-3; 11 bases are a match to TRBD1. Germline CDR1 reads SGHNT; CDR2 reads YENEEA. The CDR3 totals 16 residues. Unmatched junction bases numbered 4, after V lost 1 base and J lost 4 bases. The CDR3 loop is CASSLGPGQGADTQYF. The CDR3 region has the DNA TGTGCCAGCAGCTTAGGGCCGGGACAGGGGGCAGATACGCAGTATTTT.

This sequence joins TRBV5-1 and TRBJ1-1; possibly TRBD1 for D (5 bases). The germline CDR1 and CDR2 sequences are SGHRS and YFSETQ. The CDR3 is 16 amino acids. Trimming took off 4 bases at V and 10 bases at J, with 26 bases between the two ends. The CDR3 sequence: CASSPGDWPGKAGAFF. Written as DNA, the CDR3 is TGCGCCAGCAGCCCCGGGGATTGGCCAGGGAAGGCCGGAGCTTTCTTT.

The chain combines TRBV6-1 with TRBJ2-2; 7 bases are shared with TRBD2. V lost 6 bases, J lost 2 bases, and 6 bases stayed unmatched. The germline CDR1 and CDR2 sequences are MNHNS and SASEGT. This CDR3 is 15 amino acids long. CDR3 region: CASRIGGGNTGELFF. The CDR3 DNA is TGTGCCAGCAGAATTGGGGGGGGTAACACCGGGGAGCTGTTTTTT.

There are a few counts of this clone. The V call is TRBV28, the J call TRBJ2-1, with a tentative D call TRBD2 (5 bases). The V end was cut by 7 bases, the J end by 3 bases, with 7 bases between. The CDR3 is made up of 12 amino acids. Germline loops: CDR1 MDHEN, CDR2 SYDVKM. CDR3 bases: TGTGCCAGCAACGGGATCTACAATGAGCAGTTCTTC. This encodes CASNGIYNEQFF.

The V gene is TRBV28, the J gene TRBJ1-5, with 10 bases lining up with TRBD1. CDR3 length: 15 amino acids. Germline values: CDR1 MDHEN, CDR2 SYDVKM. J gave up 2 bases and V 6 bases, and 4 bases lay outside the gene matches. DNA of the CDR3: TGTGCCAGCAGCTCCGGGACAGGGGGCAATCAGCCCCAGCATTTT. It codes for CASSSGTGGNQPQHF. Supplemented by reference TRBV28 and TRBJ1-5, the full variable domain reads DVKVTQSSRYLVKRTGEKVFLECVQDMDHENMFWYRQDPGLGLRLIYFSYDVKMKEKGDIPEGYSVSREKKERFSLILESASTNQTSMYLCASSSGTGGNQPQHFGDGTRLSIL.

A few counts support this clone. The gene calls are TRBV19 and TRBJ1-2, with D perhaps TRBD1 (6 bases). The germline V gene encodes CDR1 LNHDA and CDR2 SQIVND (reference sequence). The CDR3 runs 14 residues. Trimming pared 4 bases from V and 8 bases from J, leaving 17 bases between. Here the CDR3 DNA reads TGTGCCAGTAGTACCCAACAGGGCATGGAGGGCTACACCTTC. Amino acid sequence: CASSTQQGMEGYTF.

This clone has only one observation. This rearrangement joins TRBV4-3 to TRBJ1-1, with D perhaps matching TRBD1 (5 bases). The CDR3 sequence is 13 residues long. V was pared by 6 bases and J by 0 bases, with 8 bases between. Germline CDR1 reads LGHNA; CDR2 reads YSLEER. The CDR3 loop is CASRGRMNTEAFF. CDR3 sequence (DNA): TGCGCCAGCAGGGGACGCATGAACACTGAAGCTTTCTTT.

The CDR3 loop reads CASSEVRTGEAFF. In DNA, the CDR3 is TGTGCCAGCAGTGAAGTGAGAACAGGGGAAGCTTTCTTT. The chain employs TRBV2 and TRBJ1-1; possible D gene TRBD1, 6 bases. V lost 1 base to trimming and J lost 8 bases, with 11 bases between them. This CDR3 contains 13 residues. Germline V gene lookup returns CDR1 SNHLY and CDR2 FYNNEI.

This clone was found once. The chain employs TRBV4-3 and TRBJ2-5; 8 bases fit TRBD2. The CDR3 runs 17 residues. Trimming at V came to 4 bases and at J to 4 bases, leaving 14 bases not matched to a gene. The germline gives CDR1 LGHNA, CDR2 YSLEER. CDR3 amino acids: CASSPQVGLAGLETQYF. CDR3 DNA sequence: TGCGCCAGCAGCCCACAGGTCGGATTAGCGGGGTTAGAGACCCAGTACTTC.

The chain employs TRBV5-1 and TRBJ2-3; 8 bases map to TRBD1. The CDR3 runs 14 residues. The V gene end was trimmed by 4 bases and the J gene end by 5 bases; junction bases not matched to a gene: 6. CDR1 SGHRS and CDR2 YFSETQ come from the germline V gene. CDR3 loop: CASSPRTGGDTQYF. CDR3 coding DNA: TGCGCCAGCAGCCCGCGCACAGGGGGAGATACGCAGTATTTT.

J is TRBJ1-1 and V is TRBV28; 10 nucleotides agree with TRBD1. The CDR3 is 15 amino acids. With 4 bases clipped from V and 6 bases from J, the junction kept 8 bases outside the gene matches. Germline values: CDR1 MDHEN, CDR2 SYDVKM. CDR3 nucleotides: TGTGCCAGCAGTTCAACCGGGACAGGGGTCGCTGAAGCTTTCTTT. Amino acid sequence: CASSSTGTGVAEAFF.

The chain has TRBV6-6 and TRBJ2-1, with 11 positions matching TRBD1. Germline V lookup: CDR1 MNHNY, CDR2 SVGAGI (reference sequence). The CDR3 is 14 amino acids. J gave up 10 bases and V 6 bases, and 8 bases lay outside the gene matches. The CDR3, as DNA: TGTGCCAGCAGAGACGGACAGGGGGCGTCGGAGCAGTTCTTC. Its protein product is CASRDGQGASEQFF.

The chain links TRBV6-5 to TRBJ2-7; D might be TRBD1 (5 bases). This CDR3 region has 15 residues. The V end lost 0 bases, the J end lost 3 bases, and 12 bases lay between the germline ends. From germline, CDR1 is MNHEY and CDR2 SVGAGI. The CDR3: CASSYSRGSIYEQYF. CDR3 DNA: TGTGCCAGCAGTTACTCTAGGGGATCAATCTACGAGCAGTACTTC.

In DNA, the CDR3 is TGCGCCAGCAGCCAAGATCACGGAGAGCAGCCCCAGCATTTT. Amino acids: CASSQDHGEQPQHF. This chain connects TRBV4-3 to TRBJ1-5; D gene uncertain. V lost 0 bases and J lost 7, with 10 bases in between. The CDR3 spans 14 residues. Germline lookup yields CDR1 LGHNA and CDR2 YSLEER.